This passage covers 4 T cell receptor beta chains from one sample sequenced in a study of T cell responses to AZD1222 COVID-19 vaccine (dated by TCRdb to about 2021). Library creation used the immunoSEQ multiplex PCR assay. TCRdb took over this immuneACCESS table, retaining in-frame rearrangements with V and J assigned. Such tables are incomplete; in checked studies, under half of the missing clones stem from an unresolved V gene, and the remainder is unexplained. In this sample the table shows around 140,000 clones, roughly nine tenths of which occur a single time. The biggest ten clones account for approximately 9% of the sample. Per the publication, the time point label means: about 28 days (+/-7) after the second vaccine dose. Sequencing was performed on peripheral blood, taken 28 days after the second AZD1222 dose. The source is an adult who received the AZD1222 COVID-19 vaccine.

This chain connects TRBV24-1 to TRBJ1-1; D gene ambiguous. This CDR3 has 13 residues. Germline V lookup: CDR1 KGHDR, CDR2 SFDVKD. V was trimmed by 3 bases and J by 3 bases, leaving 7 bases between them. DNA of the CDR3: TGTGCCACCAGTGATCTGGTGGACACTGAAGCTTTCTTT. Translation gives CATSDLVDTEAFF.

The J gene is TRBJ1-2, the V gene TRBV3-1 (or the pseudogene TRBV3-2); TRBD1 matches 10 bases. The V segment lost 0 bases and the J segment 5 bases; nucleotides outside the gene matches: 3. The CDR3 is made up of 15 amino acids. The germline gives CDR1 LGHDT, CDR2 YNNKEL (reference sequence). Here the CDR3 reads CASSQEPGQGYGYTF. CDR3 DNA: TGTGCCAGCAGCCAAGAACCGGGACAGGGGTATGGCTACACCTTC.

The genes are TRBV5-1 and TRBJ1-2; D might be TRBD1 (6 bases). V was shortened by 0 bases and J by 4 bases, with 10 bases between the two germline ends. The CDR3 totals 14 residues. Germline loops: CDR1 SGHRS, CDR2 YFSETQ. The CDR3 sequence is CASSLGQGSYGYTF. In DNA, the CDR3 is TGCGCCAGCAGCTTGGGTCAGGGGAGCTATGGCTACACCTTC.

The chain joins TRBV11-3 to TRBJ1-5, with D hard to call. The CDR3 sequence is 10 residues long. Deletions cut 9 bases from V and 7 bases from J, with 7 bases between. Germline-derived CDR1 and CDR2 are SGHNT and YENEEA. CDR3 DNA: TGTGCCAGTTTTGGCCAGCCCCAGCATTTT. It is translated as CASFGQPQHF.